These T cell receptor beta chains were read from a single sample in a study of cytomegalovirus exposure and HLA in healthy donors. The protocol was immunoSEQ multiplex PCR, while the TCRdb copy is restricted to in-frame clones and leaves out a portion. The table has 73,000 or so clones, approximately 94% seen once. The sample taken for sequencing was PBMCs. These receptors were obtained from a woman younger than 35 in good health and CMV-seropositive. CDR3s include the opening cysteine and the closing phenylalanine or tryptophan. D genes are given only for firm matches. Clone size is shown for a subset of rows, as once, few, many or a class of expanded clone.

TRBD1	-	11	TRBJ2-7	TRBV10-2	CASRTGPVQYF	TGCGCCAGCCGGACAGGGCCAGTTCAGTACTTC
TRBD1	-	15	TRBJ2-7	TRBV4-2	CASSQSGRGPYEQYF	TGTGCCAGCAGCCAGTCAGGCAGGGGGCCCTACGAGCAGTACTTC
-	once	16	TRBJ2-7	TRBV28	CASSLSGQKGGYEQYF	TGTGCCAGCAGTCTCTCGGGACAGAAGGGGGGCTACGAGCAGTACTTC
TRBD1	-	15	TRBJ1-1	TRBV28	CASSLTVGTGTEAFF	TGTGCCAGCAGTCTTACCGTGGGGACAGGGACTGAAGCTTTCTTT
-	-	14	TRBJ2-3	TRBV5-5	CASSLSGWTDTQYF	TGTGCCAGCAGCTTGTCAGGGTGGACAGATACGCAGTATTTT
-	-	13	TRBJ1-5	TRBV19	CASTRGGGQPQHF	TGTGCCAGTACCCGGGGGGGTGGTCAGCCCCAGCATTTT
TRBD1	-	15	TRBJ1-1	TRBV5-1	CASSSRGRVNTEAFF	TGCGCCAGCAGCTCCAGGGGGCGAGTGAACACTGAAGCTTTCTTT
-	-	15	TRBJ2-1	TRBV6-5	CASSYSRGLRNEQFF	TGTGCCAGCAGTTACTCGAGAGGACTACGGAATGAGCAGTTCTTC
-	-	15	TRBJ2-1	TRBV28	CASSQWGEFYNEQFF	TGTGCCAGCAGCCAATGGGGCGAGTTTTACAATGAGCAGTTCTTC
-	-	14	TRBJ2-7	TRBV23-1	CASSQSEGSYEQYF	TGCGCCAGCAGTCAATCGGAGGGGTCCTACGAGCAGTACTTC
-	-	13	TRBJ2-1	TRBV6-1	CASSELRNNEQFF	TGTGCCAGCAGTGAACTGCGTAACAATGAGCAGTTCTTC
-	-	13	TRBJ1-2	TRBV10-3	CAINPTDGGGYTF	TGTGCCATCAACCCCACGGATGGGGGCGGCTACACCTTC
TRBD2	-	16	TRBJ2-1	TRBV5-4	CASSSATSSSYNEQFF	TGTGCCAGCAGCTCGGCGACTAGCTCCTCCTACAATGAGCAGTTCTTC
-	few	15	TRBJ1-6	TRBV7-4	CASSCRQDNGTPLHF	TGTGCCAGCAGCTGTCGACAGGACAACGGGACACCCCTCCACTTT
TRBD1	-	14	TRBJ2-3	TRBV6-5	CASSYSAGGDTQYF	TGTGCCAGCAGTTACTCGGCAGGGGGAGATACGCAGTATTTT
-	once	12	TRBJ2-3	TRBV29-1	CSVDQGSDTQYF	TGCAGCGTTGACCAGGGCTCGGATACGCAGTATTTT